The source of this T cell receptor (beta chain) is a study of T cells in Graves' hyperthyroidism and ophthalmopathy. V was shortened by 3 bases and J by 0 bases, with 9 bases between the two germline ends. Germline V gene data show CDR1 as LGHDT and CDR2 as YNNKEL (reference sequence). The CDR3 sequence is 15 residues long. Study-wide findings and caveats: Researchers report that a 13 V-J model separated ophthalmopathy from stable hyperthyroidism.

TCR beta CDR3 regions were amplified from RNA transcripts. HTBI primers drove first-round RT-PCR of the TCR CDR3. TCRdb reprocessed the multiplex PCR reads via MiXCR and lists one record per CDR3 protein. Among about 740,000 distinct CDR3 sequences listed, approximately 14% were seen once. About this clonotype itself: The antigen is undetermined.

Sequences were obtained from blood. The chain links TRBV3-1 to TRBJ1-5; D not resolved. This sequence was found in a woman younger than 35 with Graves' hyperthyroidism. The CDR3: CASSQSAGSNQPQHF. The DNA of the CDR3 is TGTGCCAGCAGCCAGTCCGCAGGTAGCAATCAGCCCCAGCATTTT.